The sample holds one count of the clone carrying this T cell receptor beta chain. Its specificity is not known. This sample was taken from a study of T cell responses to AZD1222 COVID-19 vaccine. V lost 0 bases to trimming and J lost 4 bases; unmatched junction nucleotides: 4. Germline V lookup: CDR1 LGHDT, CDR2 YNNKEL (reference sequence). This CDR3 spans 16 amino acids. General study results and limits: Most donors were white British and more were female, and clonal diversity was possibly underestimated.

TCRdb keeps only in-frame clones here, not all; method: immunoSEQ multiplex PCR. The sample lists roughly 180,000 clones, approximately 92% occurring once. The receptor comes from an adult who received the MenACWY meningococcal vaccine as a control. The J gene is TRBJ2-1, the V gene TRBV3-1 (or the pseudogene TRBV3-2), with 9 nucleotides matching TRBD1. The sample here was peripheral blood, taken 28 days after the second dose of the MenACWY control vaccine. The CDR3 sequence is CASSQDLTGGYNEQFF. CDR3 nucleotide sequence: TGTGCCAGCAGCCAAGATCTGACAGGGGGTTACAATGAGCAGTTCTTC.